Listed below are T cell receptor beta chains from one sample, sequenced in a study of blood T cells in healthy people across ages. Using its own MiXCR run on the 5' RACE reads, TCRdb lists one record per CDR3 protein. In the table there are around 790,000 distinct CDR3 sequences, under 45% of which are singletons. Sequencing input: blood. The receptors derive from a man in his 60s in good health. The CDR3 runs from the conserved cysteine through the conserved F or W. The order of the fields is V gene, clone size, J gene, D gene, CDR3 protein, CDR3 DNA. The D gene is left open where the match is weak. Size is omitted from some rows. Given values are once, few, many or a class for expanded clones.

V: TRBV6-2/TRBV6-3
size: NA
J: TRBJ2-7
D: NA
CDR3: CASSYGGTVYEQYF
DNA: TGTGCCAGCAGTTACGGGGGTACGGTCTACGAGCAGTACTTC

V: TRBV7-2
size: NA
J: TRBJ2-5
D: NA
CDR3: CASSQTRSQETQYF
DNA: TGTGCCAGCAGCCAGACTAGGAGCCAAGAGACCCAGTACTTC

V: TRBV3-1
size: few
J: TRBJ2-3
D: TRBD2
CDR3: CASSQLAGRITDTQYF
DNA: TGTGCCAGCAGCCAGCTAGCGGGGCGGATCACAGATACGCAGTATTTT

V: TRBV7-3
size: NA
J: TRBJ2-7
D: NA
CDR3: CASSSYSREQYF
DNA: TGTGCCAGCAGCTCCTACTCTCGGGAGCAGTACTTC

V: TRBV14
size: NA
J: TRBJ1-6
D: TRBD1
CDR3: CASSRDRGNSPLHF
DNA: TGTGCCAGCAGCCGGGACAGGGGAAATTCACCCCTCCACTTT

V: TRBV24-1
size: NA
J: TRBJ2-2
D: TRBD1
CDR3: CATSDLRGGTGITGELFF
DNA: TGTGCCACCAGTGATTTGCGGGGTGGGACAGGGATCACCGGGGAGCTGTTTTTT

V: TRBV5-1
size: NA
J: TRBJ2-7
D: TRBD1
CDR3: CASSSRTGLGEQYF
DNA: TGCGCCAGCAGCTCCAGGACAGGGTTGGGCGAGCAGTACTTC

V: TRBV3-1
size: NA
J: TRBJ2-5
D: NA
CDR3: CASSQEPGQETQYF
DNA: TGTGCCAGCAGCCAAGAACCAGGCCAAGAGACCCAGTACTTC

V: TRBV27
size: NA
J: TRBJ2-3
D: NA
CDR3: CASSTTVGYTDTQYF
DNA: TGTGCCAGCAGTACCACGGTGGGTTACACAGATACGCAGTATTTT

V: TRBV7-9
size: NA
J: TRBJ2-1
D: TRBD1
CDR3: CASSPERTGFENEQFF
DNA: TGTGCCAGCAGCCCCGAACGGACAGGGTTCGAGAATGAGCAGTTCTTC

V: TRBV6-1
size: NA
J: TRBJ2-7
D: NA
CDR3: CASSEQSHYEQYF
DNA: TGTGCCAGCAGTGAACAGTCACACTACGAGCAGTACTTC

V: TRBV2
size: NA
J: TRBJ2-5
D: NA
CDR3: CASSPDVGVQETQYF
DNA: TGTGCCAGCAGCCCGGACGTTGGGGTCCAAGAGACCCAGTACTTC

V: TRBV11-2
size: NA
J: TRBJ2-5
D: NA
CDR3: CVSSLDQAQRETQYF
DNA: TGTGTCAGCAGCTTAGATCAGGCACAGCGAGAGACCCAGTACTTC

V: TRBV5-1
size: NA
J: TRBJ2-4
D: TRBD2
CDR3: CASSLARGGQLAKNIQYF
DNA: TGCGCCAGCAGCTTGGCCCGGGGGGGCCAGCTAGCCAAAAACATTCAGTACTTC

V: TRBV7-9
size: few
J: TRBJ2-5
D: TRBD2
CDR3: CASSYVGGGQETQYF
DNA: TGTGCCAGCAGCTATGTCGGGGGGGGCCAAGAGACCCAGTACTTC

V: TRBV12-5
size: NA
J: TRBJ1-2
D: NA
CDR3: CASGCDIPYGYTF
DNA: TGTGCTAGTGGTTGTGACATCCCCTATGGCTACACCTTC

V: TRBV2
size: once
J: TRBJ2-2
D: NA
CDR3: CASSELPRELFF
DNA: TGTGCCAGCAGTGAATTACCCAGGGAGCTGTTTTTT

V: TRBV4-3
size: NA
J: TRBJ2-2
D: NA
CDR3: CASSQDFRQYTGELFF
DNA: TGCGCCAGCAGCCAAGATTTCCGACAGTACACCGGGGAGCTGTTTTTT

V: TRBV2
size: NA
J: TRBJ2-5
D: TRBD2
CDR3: CASRGLAETQYF
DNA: TGTGCCAGCAGGGGACTAGCCGAGACCCAGTACTTC

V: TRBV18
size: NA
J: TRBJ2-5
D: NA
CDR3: CASSPPGGQTQYF
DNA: TGTGCCAGCTCACCCCCCGGGGGACAGACCCAGTACTTC

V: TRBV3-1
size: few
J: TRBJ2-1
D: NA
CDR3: CASSQRNNEQFF
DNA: TGTGCCAGCAGCCAACGGAACAATGAGCAGTTCTTC

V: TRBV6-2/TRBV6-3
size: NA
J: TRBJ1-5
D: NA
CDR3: CASKTGTGQPQHF
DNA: TGTGCCAGCAAAACAGGGACGGGGCAGCCCCAGCATTTT

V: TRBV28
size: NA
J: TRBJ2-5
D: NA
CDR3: CASCSWQGGCETQYF
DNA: TGTGCCAGCTGCTCGTGGCAGGGGGGATGTGAGACCCAGTACTTC

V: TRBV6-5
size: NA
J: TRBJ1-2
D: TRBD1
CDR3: CASSRKGGDYTF
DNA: TGTGCCAGCAGTCGAAAAGGGGGCGACTACACCTTC

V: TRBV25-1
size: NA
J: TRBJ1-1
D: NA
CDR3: CASSGLSNTEAFF
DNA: TGTGCCAGCAGCGGGCTGTCGAACACTGAAGCTTTCTTT

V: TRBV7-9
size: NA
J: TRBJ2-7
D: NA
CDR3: CASSFEGPTYEQYF
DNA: TGTGCCAGCAGCTTTGAAGGGCCGACCTACGAGCAGTACTTC

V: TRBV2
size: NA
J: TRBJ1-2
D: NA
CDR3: CASSEARDLSPAGTSIHYGYTF
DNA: TGTGCCAGCAGTGAAGCGCGGGACCTCTCCCCCGCGGGGACCTCTATCCACTATGGCTACACCTTC

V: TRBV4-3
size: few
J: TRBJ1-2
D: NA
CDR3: CASSQEGVFQGRSYTF
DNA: TGCGCCAGCAGCCAAGAAGGAGTTTTCCAAGGAAGAAGCTACACCTTC

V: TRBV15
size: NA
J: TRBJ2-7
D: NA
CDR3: CATSKTRADYEQYF
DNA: TGTGCCACCAGCAAGACCCGGGCCGACTACGAGCAGTACTTC

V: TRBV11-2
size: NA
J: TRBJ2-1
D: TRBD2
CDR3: CASSLAFVQRETNEQFF
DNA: TGTGCCAGCAGCTTAGCTTTCGTCCAGCGGGAGACCAATGAGCAGTTCTTC

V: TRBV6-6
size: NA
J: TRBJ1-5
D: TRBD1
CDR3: CASSYQGQGAHQPQHF
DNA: TGTGCCAGCAGTTACCAGGGACAGGGGGCTCATCAGCCCCAGCATTTT

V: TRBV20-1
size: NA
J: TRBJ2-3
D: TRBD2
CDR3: CSASKTSGTTDTLYF
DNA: TGCAGTGCTAGCAAAACTAGCGGAACCACAGATACGCTGTATTTT

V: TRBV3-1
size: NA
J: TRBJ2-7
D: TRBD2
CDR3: CASSQEREERGSSYEQYF
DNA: TGTGCCAGCAGCCAAGAAAGGGAGGAGCGGGGAAGCTCCTACGAGCAGTACTTC

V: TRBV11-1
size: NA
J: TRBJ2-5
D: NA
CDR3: CASRGLQETRYF
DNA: TGTGCCAGCCGAGGCTTACAAGAGACCCGGTACTTC

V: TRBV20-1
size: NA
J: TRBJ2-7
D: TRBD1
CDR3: CSARLPGQGPYEQYF
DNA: TGCAGTGCTAGACTACCGGGACAGGGACCCTACGAGCAGTACTTC

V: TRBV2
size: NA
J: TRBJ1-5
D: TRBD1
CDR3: CASSVGDSRNQPQHF
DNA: TGTGCCAGCAGTGTAGGGGACAGTCGAAATCAGCCCCAGCATTTT

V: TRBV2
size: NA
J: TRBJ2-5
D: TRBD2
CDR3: CASRGSSGGYEQYF
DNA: TGTGCCAGCAGGGGTAGTAGCGGGGGGTATGAGCAGTACTTC

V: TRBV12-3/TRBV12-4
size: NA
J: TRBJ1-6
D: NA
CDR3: CASRRSGPRSANSPLHF
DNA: TGTGCCAGCAGACGATCGGGACCGAGATCAGCAAATTCACCCCTCCACTTT

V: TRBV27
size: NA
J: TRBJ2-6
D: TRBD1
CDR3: CASSLRQGNSGANVLTF
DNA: TGTGCCAGCAGTTTAAGACAGGGTAACTCTGGGGCCAACGTCCTGACTTTC

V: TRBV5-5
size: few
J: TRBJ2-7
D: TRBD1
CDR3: CASSLHPGQGADGYEQYF
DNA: TGTGCCAGCAGCTTGCACCCGGGACAGGGGGCCGACGGTTACGAGCAGTACTTC

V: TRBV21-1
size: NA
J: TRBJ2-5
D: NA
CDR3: CASSKPRAGPETQYF
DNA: TGTGCCAGCAGCAAACCCAGGGCGGGTCCGGAGACCCAGTACTTC

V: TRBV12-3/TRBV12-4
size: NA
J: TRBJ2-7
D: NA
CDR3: CASSFERTTAQYF
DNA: TGTGCCAGCAGTTTCGAGCGGACCACGGCGCAGTACTTC

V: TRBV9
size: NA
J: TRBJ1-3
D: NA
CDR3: CASSGDPSSGNTIYF
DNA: TGTGCCAGCAGCGGTGACCCAAGCTCTGGAAACACCATATATTTT

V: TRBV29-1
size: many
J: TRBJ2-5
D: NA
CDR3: CSVVGGRLETQYF
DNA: TGCAGCGTTGTTGGGGGGCGGTTAGAGACCCAGTACTTC

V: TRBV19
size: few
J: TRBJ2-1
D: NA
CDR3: CASSINNNDNEQFF
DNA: TGTGCCAGTAGTATTAACAACAACGACAATGAGCAGTTCTTC

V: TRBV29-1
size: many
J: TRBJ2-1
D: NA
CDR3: CSVDSGWNEQFF
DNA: TGCAGCGTTGACTCCGGGTGGAATGAGCAGTTCTTC

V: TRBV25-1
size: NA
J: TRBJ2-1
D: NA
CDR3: CASSEISNGEQFF
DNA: TGTGCCAGCAGTGAAATAAGCAACGGTGAGCAGTTCTTC

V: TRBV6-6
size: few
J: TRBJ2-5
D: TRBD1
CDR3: CASSHGGRGSLYF
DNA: TGTGCCAGCAGCCACGGCGGCAGGGGGTCTCTGTACTTC

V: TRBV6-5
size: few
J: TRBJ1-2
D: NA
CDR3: CASRSLGSYGYTF
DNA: TGTGCCAGCCGTTCTCTTGGGAGCTATGGCTACACCTTC

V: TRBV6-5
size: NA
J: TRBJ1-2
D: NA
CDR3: CASSYRAENPNYGYTF
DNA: TGTGCTAGCAGTTACCGGGCAGAAAACCCTAACTATGGCTACACCTTC

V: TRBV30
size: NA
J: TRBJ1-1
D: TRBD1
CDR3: CAWIGQGVSEAFF
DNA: TGTGCCTGGATAGGACAGGGGGTTAGTGAAGCTTTCTTT

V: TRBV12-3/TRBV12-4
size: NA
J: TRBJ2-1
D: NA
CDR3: CASRGDRPNEQFF
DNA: TGTGCCAGCAGGGGGGACCGCCCAAATGAGCAGTTCTTC

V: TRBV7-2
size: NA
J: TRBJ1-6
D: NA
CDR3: CASRTAGPPLHF
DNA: TGTGCCAGCAGGACAGCCGGTCCACCCCTCCACTTT

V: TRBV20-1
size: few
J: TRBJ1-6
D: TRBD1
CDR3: CSARTGGWSPLHF
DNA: TGCAGTGCCCGCACAGGGGGATGGTCACCCCTCCACTTT